This T cell receptor beta chain was retrieved from a study of shared clonotypes between healthy human individuals. V dropped 6 bases and J dropped 7 bases, with 21 bases sitting between them. This CDR3 region has 15 residues. Looked up from germline, CDR1 is MNHEY and CDR2 is SVGAGI. TCRdb keeps only in-frame clones here, not all; method: immunoSEQ multiplex PCR. The table records 2 million to 2.5 million clones, around 92% of them present only once. The source is a man aged 18 to 29 in good health. Some clones in this sample may be carry-over from other donors' samples. The material sequenced was naive CD4+ T cells from PBMCs. Subset here: CD45RA+ positively selected. J is TRBJ1-2 and V is TRBV6-5; D ambiguous. The CDR3 here is CASRPLSGPSPGYTF. The CDR3 DNA reads TGTGCCAGCAGGCCCCTCTCCGGGCCAAGCCCTGGCTACACCTTC.